This TCR beta chain was observed in a study of post-analysis software for immune sequencing data. General study results and limits: By F measure, strong co-clustering occurred among samples prepared in the same batch. Normalized Chao1 diversity in multiple sclerosis patients fell significantly below that of controls. In patients, roughly five TRBV segments were more frequent than in controls, with TRBV5-6, TRBV5-1 and TRBV20-1 among them.

Incorporated into the TCR beta cDNA libraries were unique molecular identifiers, which served to reduce PCR and sequencing biases. Some 500,000 cDNA molecules were obtained from approximately 1 to 10 million T cells. TCRdb processed the PCR reads anew with MiXCR; each CDR3 protein has one entry. The sample holds about 160,000 distinct CDR3 sequences; about 37% are singletons and the top ten take 25% to 30%. This clonotype was picked up a small number of times. What it recognizes is unknown. Germline CDR1 reads LGHNA; CDR2 reads YSLEER. J was trimmed by 1 base and V by 2 bases; bases with no gene match: 11. The CDR3 spans 18 residues.

The sequenced sample was blood, obtained after autologous hematopoietic stem cell transplantation. The chain has TRBV4-3 and TRBJ1-5; 7 nucleotides line up with TRBD1. The receptor was derived from a girl between 5 and 17 years old with multiple sclerosis. CDR3 coding DNA: TGCGCCAGCAGCCAAAAATGGCCCCAGGGGGTGAGCAATCAGCCCCAGCATTTT. Translated: CASSQKWPQGVSNQPQHF.